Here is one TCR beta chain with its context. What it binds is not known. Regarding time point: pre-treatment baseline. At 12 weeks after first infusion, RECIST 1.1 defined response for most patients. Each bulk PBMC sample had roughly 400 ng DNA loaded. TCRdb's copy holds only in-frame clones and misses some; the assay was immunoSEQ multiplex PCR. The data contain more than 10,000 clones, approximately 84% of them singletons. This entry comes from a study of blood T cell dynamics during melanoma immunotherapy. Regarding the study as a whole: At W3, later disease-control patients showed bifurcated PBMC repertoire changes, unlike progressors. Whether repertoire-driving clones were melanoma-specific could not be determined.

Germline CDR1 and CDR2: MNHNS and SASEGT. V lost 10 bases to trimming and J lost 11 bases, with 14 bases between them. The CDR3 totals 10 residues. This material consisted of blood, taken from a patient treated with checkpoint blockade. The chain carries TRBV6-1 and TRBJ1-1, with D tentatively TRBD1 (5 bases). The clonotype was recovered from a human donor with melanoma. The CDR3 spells CAMGLGEAFF. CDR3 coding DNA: TGTGCCATGGGATTGGGGGAGGCTTTCTTT.